These T cell receptor beta chains were read from a single sample in a study of CD8+ T cells in alopecia areata. TCRdb's table, derived via immunoSEQ multiplex PCR, lists solely in-frame clones and lacks some. The profile shows some 130,000 clones, roughly 54% of them singletons. This specimen consisted of CD8+ T cells sorted from blood, obtained at week 4, from a patient treated with tofacitinib. Receptor source: a human donor with alopecia areata. Both conserved end residues are part of each CDR3. The D gene is left open where the match is weak. Only some rows state a clone size, as once, few, many or a class for expanded clones.

clone size: -; V gene: TRBV27; D gene: TRBD1; J gene: TRBJ2-7; CDR3 protein: CASSLGQSYEQYF; CDR3 DNA: TGTGCCAGCAGTTTGGGACAGTCCTACGAGCAGTACTTC
clone size: few; V gene: TRBV30; D gene: -; J gene: TRBJ2-3; CDR3 protein: CAWRVPAEGWVDTQYF; CDR3 DNA: TGTGCCTGGAGGGTACCCGCCGAGGGTTGGGTAGATACGCAGTATTTT
clone size: -; V gene: TRBV13; D gene: TRBD1; J gene: TRBJ2-7; CDR3 protein: CASSSPGGYEQYF; CDR3 DNA: TGTGCCAGCAGCTCGCCAGGGGGCTACGAGCAGTACTTC
clone size: -; V gene: TRBV5-6; D gene: -; J gene: TRBJ2-1; CDR3 protein: CASSHTTAFEQFF; CDR3 DNA: TGTGCCAGCAGCCATACGACAGCGTTTGAGCAGTTCTTC
clone size: -; V gene: TRBV9; D gene: -; J gene: TRBJ2-2; CDR3 protein: CASSVEGASNTGELFF; CDR3 DNA: TGTGCCAGCAGCGTAGAAGGGGCCTCGAACACCGGGGAGCTGTTTTTT
clone size: few; V gene: TRBV6-5; D gene: TRBD2; J gene: TRBJ2-7; CDR3 protein: CASRARGTSLLEQYF; CDR3 DNA: TGTGCCAGCAGAGCCCGCGGGACTAGTCTCCTCGAGCAGTACTTC
clone size: -; V gene: TRBV5-5; D gene: -; J gene: TRBJ1-1; CDR3 protein: CASSLGPVHFAFF; CDR3 DNA: TGTGCCAGCAGCTTGGGCCCGGTACATTTCGCTTTCTTT
clone size: -; V gene: TRBV19; D gene: TRBD1; J gene: TRBJ2-7; CDR3 protein: CASSENRRGPFGEQYF; CDR3 DNA: TGTGCCAGTAGTGAGAACCGCAGGGGGCCGTTCGGCGAGCAGTACTTC
clone size: few; V gene: TRBV27; D gene: -; J gene: TRBJ1-5; CDR3 protein: CASTGTWGNQPQHF; CDR3 DNA: TGTGCCAGTACCGGGACTTGGGGCAATCAGCCCCAGCATTTT
clone size: few; V gene: TRBV10-3; D gene: -; J gene: TRBJ2-7; CDR3 protein: CAISDGQWEQYF; CDR3 DNA: TGTGCCATCAGTGATGGACAGTGGGAGCAGTACTTC
clone size: once; V gene: TRBV5-4; D gene: -; J gene: TRBJ1-1; CDR3 protein: CASNSQGVGAFF; CDR3 DNA: TGTGCCAGCAACTCGCAGGGAGTGGGAGCTTTCTTT
clone size: -; V gene: TRBV6-5; D gene: -; J gene: TRBJ1-1; CDR3 protein: CASSSGQSLAEAFF; CDR3 DNA: TGTGCCAGCAGTTCAGGACAGTCTTTGGCTGAAGCTTTCTTT
clone size: few; V gene: TRBV4-1; D gene: -; J gene: TRBJ2-5; CDR3 protein: CASSQRGERETQYF; CDR3 DNA: TGCGCCAGCAGCCAAAGAGGAGAGCGGGAGACCCAGTACTTC
clone size: -; V gene: TRBV6-5; D gene: -; J gene: TRBJ2-7; CDR3 protein: CASSPLAWSYEQYF; CDR3 DNA: TGTGCCAGCAGTCCTTTGGCATGGTCCTACGAGCAGTACTTC
clone size: -; V gene: TRBV19; D gene: -; J gene: TRBJ1-1; CDR3 protein: CASSLAIGTEAFF; CDR3 DNA: TGTGCCAGTAGTTTGGCTATCGGAACTGAAGCTTTCTTT
clone size: -; V gene: TRBV27; D gene: -; J gene: TRBJ1-1; CDR3 protein: CASSFGESGTEAFF; CDR3 DNA: TGTGCCAGCAGTTTTGGGGAGTCGGGCACTGAAGCTTTCTTT
clone size: once; V gene: TRBV29-1; D gene: -; J gene: TRBJ2-3; CDR3 protein: CSVCQITDTQYF; CDR3 DNA: TGCAGCGTTTGCCAAATCACAGATACGCAGTATTTT
clone size: few; V gene: TRBV19; D gene: -; J gene: TRBJ2-5; CDR3 protein: CATSTWIHQETQYF; CDR3 DNA: TGTGCCACCTCTACCTGGATTCACCAAGAGACCCAGTACTTC
clone size: few; V gene: TRBV7-9; D gene: -; J gene: TRBJ2-5; CDR3 protein: CASSLWEGGPQETQYF; CDR3 DNA: TGTGCCAGCAGCTTATGGGAAGGGGGGCCACAAGAGACCCAGTACTTC
clone size: -; V gene: TRBV5-6; D gene: -; J gene: TRBJ2-7; CDR3 protein: CASSLGPPSYEQYF; CDR3 DNA: TGTGCCAGCAGCTTGGGGCCCCCCTCCTACGAGCAGTACTTC
clone size: -; V gene: TRBV7-9; D gene: -; J gene: TRBJ1-1; CDR3 protein: CASSSQGSGNTEAFF; CDR3 DNA: TGTGCCAGCAGCTCCCAGGGGTCGGGCAACACTGAAGCTTTCTTT
clone size: few; V gene: TRBV7-8; D gene: TRBD1; J gene: TRBJ2-5; CDR3 protein: CASSPDRGETQYF; CDR3 DNA: TGTGCCAGCAGCCCCGACAGGGGTGAGACCCAGTACTTC
clone size: -; V gene: TRBV25-1; D gene: TRBD1; J gene: TRBJ1-1; CDR3 protein: CASRNRGVTEAFF; CDR3 DNA: TGTGCCAGCAGAAACAGGGGAGTCACTGAAGCTTTCTTT
clone size: -; V gene: TRBV10-2; D gene: -; J gene: TRBJ1-5; CDR3 protein: CASSDWGGANQPQHF; CDR3 DNA: TGCGCCAGCAGTGACTGGGGAGGGGCAAATCAGCCCCAGCATTTT
clone size: few; V gene: TRBV27; D gene: -; J gene: TRBJ1-2; CDR3 protein: CASRTGEIYGYTF; CDR3 DNA: TGTGCCAGCAGGACAGGCGAAATCTATGGCTACACCTTC
clone size: -; V gene: TRBV27; D gene: -; J gene: TRBJ2-3; CDR3 protein: CASSKGVTDTQYF; CDR3 DNA: TGTGCCAGCAGTAAGGGCGTCACAGATACGCAGTATTTT
clone size: -; V gene: TRBV9; D gene: -; J gene: TRBJ1-1; CDR3 protein: CASSAQRSSAEAFF; CDR3 DNA: TGTGCCAGCAGCGCCCAGAGGAGCAGCGCTGAAGCTTTCTTT
clone size: -; V gene: TRBV7-9; D gene: TRBD2; J gene: TRBJ2-3; CDR3 protein: CASTIPGLATDTQYF; CDR3 DNA: TGTGCCAGCACCATACCGGGACTAGCAACAGATACGCAGTATTTT
clone size: -; V gene: TRBV27; D gene: -; J gene: TRBJ2-3; CDR3 protein: CASSLSAGHPRTDTQYF; CDR3 DNA: TGTGCCAGCAGTTTATCGGCAGGACACCCCCGGACAGATACGCAGTATTTT
clone size: -; V gene: TRBV25-1; D gene: -; J gene: TRBJ2-7; CDR3 protein: CASRYPGSYEQYF; CDR3 DNA: TGTGCCAGCAGATACCCTGGTTCCTACGAGCAGTACTTC
clone size: few; V gene: TRBV29-1; D gene: -; J gene: TRBJ1-2; CDR3 protein: CSVARGHNYGYTF; CDR3 DNA: TGCAGCGTGGCCAGGGGACACAACTATGGCTACACCTTC
clone size: -; V gene: TRBV5-1; D gene: -; J gene: TRBJ1-2; CDR3 protein: CASSTGYGYTF; CDR3 DNA: TGCGCCAGCAGCACAGGGTATGGCTACACCTTC
clone size: few; V gene: TRBV29-1; D gene: TRBD1; J gene: TRBJ2-1; CDR3 protein: CSVEGGQEAYNEQFF; CDR3 DNA: TGCAGCGTTGAGGGGGGACAGGAGGCCTACAATGAGCAGTTCTTC
clone size: -; V gene: TRBV7-8; D gene: TRBD2; J gene: TRBJ2-1; CDR3 protein: CASSLVRRTSGGAHNEQFF; CDR3 DNA: TGTGCCAGCAGCTTAGTTCGTCGGACTAGCGGGGGGGCCCACAATGAGCAGTTCTTC
clone size: -; V gene: TRBV13; D gene: TRBD2; J gene: TRBJ2-5; CDR3 protein: CASSLLAGGPETQYF; CDR3 DNA: TGTGCCAGCAGCCTACTAGCGGGGGGGCCCGAGACCCAGTACTTC
clone size: -; V gene: TRBV25-1; D gene: -; J gene: TRBJ1-1; CDR3 protein: CASSAPIDGNTEAFF; CDR3 DNA: TGTGCCAGCAGTGCCCCAATCGACGGGAACACTGAAGCTTTCTTT
clone size: -; V gene: TRBV13; D gene: TRBD2; J gene: TRBJ2-5; CDR3 protein: CASSAALTGGHQETQYF; CDR3 DNA: TGTGCCAGCAGCGCCGCATTAACGGGGGGGCACCAAGAGACCCAGTACTTC
clone size: -; V gene: TRBV9; D gene: TRBD2; J gene: TRBJ2-3; CDR3 protein: CASSDPIRLAADTQYF; CDR3 DNA: TGTGCCAGCAGCGACCCCATAAGACTAGCGGCAGATACGCAGTATTTT
clone size: once; V gene: TRBV9; D gene: TRBD1; J gene: TRBJ2-1; CDR3 protein: CASTNRDRVNEQFF; CDR3 DNA: TGTGCCAGCACCAACCGGGACAGGGTGAATGAGCAGTTCTTC
clone size: -; V gene: TRBV7-2; D gene: -; J gene: TRBJ2-2; CDR3 protein: CASSHLRGRSGELFF; CDR3 DNA: TGTGCCAGCAGCCATCTAAGGGGCCGCTCCGGGGAGCTGTTTTTT
clone size: few; V gene: TRBV5-6; D gene: TRBD2; J gene: TRBJ2-2; CDR3 protein: CASSTPLTSATGELFF; CDR3 DNA: TGTGCCAGCAGCACACCTTTGACTAGCGCAACCGGGGAGCTGTTTTTT
clone size: -; V gene: TRBV29-1; D gene: -; J gene: TRBJ1-2; CDR3 protein: CSVREIRVDYGYTF; CDR3 DNA: TGCAGCGTTCGAGAAATAAGGGTGGACTATGGCTACACCTTC
clone size: -; V gene: TRBV7-7; D gene: TRBD1; J gene: TRBJ2-7; CDR3 protein: CASSAGQGALEQYF; CDR3 DNA: TGTGCTAGCAGCGCGGGACAGGGGGCTCTGGAGCAGTACTTC
clone size: -; V gene: TRBV5-1; D gene: TRBD1; J gene: TRBJ2-2; CDR3 protein: CASRKTGRTGELFF; CDR3 DNA: TGCGCCAGCAGGAAGACAGGGCGCACCGGGGAGCTGTTTTTT
clone size: -; V gene: TRBV23-1; D gene: TRBD1; J gene: TRBJ1-6; CDR3 protein: CASSQSGYGQGNNSPLHF; CDR3 DNA: TGCGCCAGCAGTCAATCTGGATACGGACAGGGTAATAATTCACCCCTCCACTTT
clone size: few; V gene: TRBV30; D gene: -; J gene: TRBJ1-2; CDR3 protein: CAWSQSYGYTF; CDR3 DNA: TGTGCCTGGAGCCAGTCGTATGGCTACACCTTC
clone size: -; V gene: TRBV15; D gene: TRBD1; J gene: TRBJ2-2; CDR3 protein: CATSSHRDRGTGELFF; CDR3 DNA: TGTGCCACCAGCAGCCACCGGGACAGGGGCACCGGGGAGCTGTTTTTT
clone size: -; V gene: TRBV27; D gene: TRBD2; J gene: TRBJ2-1; CDR3 protein: CASTHVGLAGQVF; CDR3 DNA: TGTGCCAGCACACACGTCGGACTAGCGGGGCAGGTCTTC
clone size: many; V gene: TRBV5-4; D gene: -; J gene: TRBJ2-2; CDR3 protein: CASSLKGRDTGELFF; CDR3 DNA: TGTGCCAGCAGCCTAAAAGGACGGGACACCGGGGAGCTGTTTTTT
clone size: few; V gene: TRBV27; D gene: TRBD1; J gene: TRBJ2-7; CDR3 protein: CASSLGTAYEQYF; CDR3 DNA: TGTGCCAGCAGTTTAGGGACAGCCTACGAGCAGTACTTC
clone size: -; V gene: TRBV9; D gene: TRBD2; J gene: TRBJ2-1; CDR3 protein: CASSVGGLAPEQFF; CDR3 DNA: TGTGCCAGCAGCGTAGGGGGACTAGCGCCTGAGCAGTTCTTC
clone size: -; V gene: TRBV27; D gene: -; J gene: TRBJ2-3; CDR3 protein: CASSLWAVGSFTDTQYF; CDR3 DNA: TGTGCCAGCAGTTTATGGGCGGTGGGCAGTTTCACAGATACGCAGTATTTT